This T cell receptor beta chain was sequenced for a study of immune cell composition in non-small cell lung cancer. General study points: Tumour TCR-beta clonality showed no significant link to smoking pack-years. Shared sequences between tumour-reactive and dominant in vivo clones were not proven. In adenocarcinoma, maximal tumour-associated clone frequency tracked TIL tumour reactivity.

Normal lung sampling was at least 3 cm from the tumour, as distant as possible. Concerning this clone: Its antigen remains unidentified.

V dropped 8 bases and J dropped 8 bases, with 9 bases sitting between them. The CDR3 loop spans 10 amino acids. The germline CDR1 and CDR2 sequences are SQVTM and ANQGSEA. Clones were read by immunoSEQ multiplex PCR, and TCRdb kept only the in-frame ones, dropping some. This sample carries more than 15,000 clones, more than 60% of them seen once, and the ten largest clones take about 10%. The sample was also linked to a second study, of CD4 T cells in lung cancer.

The sequenced sample consisted of non-adjacent lung tissue. The genes are TRBV29-1 and TRBJ1-4; D not resolved. The sequence was collected from a human donor with non-small cell lung cancer. The CDR3 DNA reads TGCAGCCCTGGAGAGGAAAAACTGTTTTTT. Its protein is CSPGEEKLFF.